One sample yielded the 28 T cell receptor beta chains listed below, sequenced in a study of blood T cells in healthy people across ages. Next came a second PCR, run for about 7 to 12 cycles, which used a sample-barcoded 5' primer along with a J-beta primer mix. TCRdb re-derived calls from the 5' RACE reads in MiXCR, one entry per CDR3 protein. The repertoire has fewer than 700,000 distinct CDR3 sequences, over 40% of them found once; the top ten carry roughly 30%. The source material was blood. The receptors stem from a man older than 75 in good health.

For this clonotype: A much more abundant neighbour one base away suggests this may be a read error. The rearrangement uses TRBV12-3 or TRBV12-4 and TRBJ1-2; 8 nucleotides match TRBD1. CDR3 size: 16 residues. V dropped 3 bases and J dropped 7; count of bases not matched to a gene: 13. Written as DNA, the CDR3 is TGTGCCAGCAGTTTCTCGGGACAGGCATTAGGTTTTGGCTACACCTTC. Protein sequence: CASSFSGQALGFGYTF.

The rearrangement joins TRBV20-1 to TRBJ1-6; weak D call: TRBD1 (5 bases). Germline V gene data show CDR1 as DFQATT and CDR2 as SNEGSKA (reference sequence). This CDR3 has 15 residues. Trimming removed 0 bases from V and 3 bases from J, with 9 bases in between. CDR3 sequence reads: CSARERQNYNSPLHF. For the CDR3, the DNA is TGCAGTGCTAGAGAACGACAGAACTATAATTCACCCCTCCACTTT.

The chain is built from TRBV3-1 and TRBJ2-5, with D possibly being TRBD1 (5 bases). V was shortened by 7 bases and J by 4 bases, with 13 bases between the two germline ends. Germline CDR1 LGHDT, CDR2 YNNKEL (reference sequence). This CDR3 has 13 residues. DNA of the CDR3: TGTGCCAGCACGCGACAGTTTGGAGAGACCCAGTACTTC. Protein sequence: CASTRQFGETQYF.

This clonotype was detected many times. The chain couples TRBV3-1 to TRBJ2-5; tentative D call: TRBD1 (6 bases). The CDR3 runs to 15 residues. From germline, CDR1 is LGHDT and CDR2 YNNKEL (reference sequence). V dropped 1 base and J dropped 4 bases, with 13 bases sitting between them. The CDR3, as DNA: TGTGCCAGCAGCCAAGTAAGGACAGCGGCAGAGACCCAGTACTTC. Protein sequence: CASSQVRTAAETQYF.

V gene TRBV12-3 or TRBV12-4 combines with J gene TRBJ2-4, with TRBD2 matching over 9 bases. The CDR3 contains 14 residues. Trimming took 3 bases from V and 13 from J; bases not matched to a gene: 10. The CDR3 region is CASSLVAGEGEQYF. In DNA form, the CDR3 reads TGTGCCAGCAGTTTGGTAGCGGGAGAGGGGGAGCAGTACTTC.

The rearrangement uses TRBV14 and TRBJ2-1, with D uncertain. Per germline, CDR1 SGHDN and CDR2 FVKESK. Trimming shortened V by 1 base and J by 12 bases, and 13 bases separated the two germline ends. The CDR3 totals 13 residues. Here the CDR3 reads CASSQVLECRQFF. In DNA form, the CDR3 reads TGTGCCAGCAGCCAAGTTCTGGAGTGTAGGCAGTTCTTC.

Details on this clonotype: The junction differs from germline at one of its ends, possibly a read error. The gene calls are TRBV7-3 and TRBJ2-7; 8 nucleotides align to TRBD1. There are 15 residues in the CDR3. In germline, CDR1 is SGHTA, CDR2 FQGTGA. The CDR3 loop is CTSSSAGTGPYEQYF. In DNA form, the CDR3 reads TGTACCAGCAGCTCCGCCGGGACAGGTCCCTACGAGCAGTACTTC.

This rearrangement joins TRBV20-1 to TRBJ2-7, with D uncertain. Germline values: CDR1 DFQATT, CDR2 SNEGSKA (reference sequence). Trimming cost V 2 bases and J 7 bases, with 24 bases left between them. This CDR3 region has 16 residues. For the CDR3, the DNA is TGCAGTGCTAGACGATATAACTCGGCGGATGCTGGGGAGCAGTACTTC. The encoded protein is CSARRYNSADAGEQYF.

This clonotype was found a few times. J is TRBJ2-7 and V is TRBV7-3, with D tentatively TRBD1 (8 bases). CDR3 length equals 14 residues. Trimming removed 5 bases at V and 1 base at J, with 12 bases between. Germline V gene lookup returns CDR1 SGHTA and CDR2 FQGTGA. Written as DNA, the CDR3 is TGTGCCAGCAGCCAACAGGGGGGGTCCTACGAGCAGTACTTC. It codes for CASSQQGGSYEQYF.

The table lists this clonotype with a few counts. The CDR3 DNA follows: TGCAGTGCTGCCGGGACCGAAGAGACCCAGTACTTC. Encoded protein: CSAAGTEETQYF. The V gene is TRBV20-1, the J gene TRBJ2-5; TRBD1 or TRBD2 may be the D gene (5 bases each). Trimming pared 5 bases from V and 3 bases from J, leaving 10 bases between. In germline, CDR1 is DFQATT, CDR2 SNEGSKA (reference sequence). The CDR3 has 12 amino acids.

The rearrangement uses TRBV10-2 and TRBJ1-5, with D possibly TRBD1 on 5 matching bases. Germline V gives CDR1 WSHSY, CDR2 SAAADI. The CDR3 is 14 residues long. Trimming stripped 4 bases from V and 5 bases from J, with 12 bases between. The CDR3 loop reads CASSAGGADQPQHF. CDR3 bases: TGCGCCAGCAGTGCAGGAGGGGCGGATCAGCCCCAGCATTTT.

This clonotype appeared a few times. The CDR3 DNA sequence: TGTGCCAGCAGTACCCTGGGGAACATTCAGTACTTC. It codes for CASSTLGNIQYF. The chain uses TRBV6-5 and TRBJ2-4; D is unresolved. V was clipped by 5 bases and J by 7 bases, with 9 bases between them. CDR3 length: 12 residues. Per germline, CDR1 MNHEY and CDR2 SVGAGI.

The CDR3 nucleotides are TGTGCCAGCAGCTCCAGACGGAGCATGAACACTGAAGCTTTCTTT. Its translation: CASSSRRSMNTEAFF. The rearrangement links TRBV7-2 to TRBJ1-1; no clear D. This CDR3 region has 15 residues. The V gene's germline CDR1 is SGHTA and CDR2 FQGNSA. Trimming removed 4 bases at V and 0 bases at J, with 12 bases between.

In this sample, this clonotype turned up many times. The rearrangement uses TRBV15 and TRBJ2-5, with D tentatively TRBD1 (5 bases). V was clipped by 5 bases and J by 3 bases, with 13 bases between them. The CDR3 consists of 14 residues. The germline V gene has CDR1 LNHNV and CDR2 YYDKDF (reference sequence). The CDR3: CATSRDRGEETQYF. Here the CDR3 DNA reads TGTGCCACCAGCCGCGACAGAGGAGAAGAGACCCAGTACTTC.

In DNA, the CDR3 is TGTGCCAGCAGCCCCCCTTCCCTAGAGCAGTACTTC. Its translation is CASSPPSLEQYF. V and J are TRBV7-6 and TRBJ2-7; no reliable D call. This CDR3 is 12 amino acids long. The germline gives CDR1 SGHVS, CDR2 FNYEAQ. V was trimmed by 5 bases and J by 7 bases, leaving 12 bases between them.

The table lists this clonotype with a few counts. The rearrangement joins TRBV6-4 to TRBJ2-5; D gene uncertain. CDR3 length equals 13 residues. V lost 5 bases to trimming and J lost 3 bases, with 10 bases between them. Germline V gene sequence: CDR1 MRHNA, CDR2 SNTAGT. CDR3: CASSRAPEETQYF. Here the CDR3 DNA reads TGTGCCAGCAGTCGGGCTCCCGAAGAGACCCAGTACTTC.

About this clonotype: A read error may produce the germline difference seen at one junction end. The V and J genes are TRBV12-3 or TRBV12-4 and TRBJ2-6, with D tentatively TRBD1 (5 bases). The CDR3 spans 16 residues. The CDR3 nucleotides read TGCGCCAGCAGTTTAGTAGGGGCCTCTGGGGCCAACGTCCTGACTTTC. Translated: CASSLVGASGANVLTF.

This clonotype was seen at least ten times. The chain combines TRBV5-1 with TRBJ2-7; the match to TRBD1 covers 7 bases. Losses at the gene ends were 4 bases for V and 5 bases for J; bases not matched to a gene: 9. CDR1 SGHRS and CDR2 YFSETQ come from the germline V gene. The CDR3 consists of 14 residues. The CDR3 DNA reads TGCGCCAGCAGCAGGAACCTAGACAGGGACGAGCAGTACTTC. Its protein product is CASSRNLDRDEQYF.

V and J are TRBV6-6 and TRBJ2-7; no reliable D call. The CDR3 has 13 amino acids. Trimming left V 2 bases short and J 2 bases short, with 7 bases between. Germline V gene sequence: CDR1 MNHNY, CDR2 SVGAGI (reference sequence). CDR3 DNA: TGTGCCAGCAGTTACAGACACGCCTACGAGCAGTACTTC. Protein sequence: CASSYRHAYEQYF.

V and J are TRBV14 and TRBJ1-2; tentatively, D is TRBD1 (5 bases). The CDR3 loop spans 14 amino acids. The germline CDR1 and CDR2 sequences are SGHDN and FVKESK. V gave up 1 base and J gave up 6 bases, with 12 bases separating them. Here the CDR3 DNA reads TGTGCCAGCAGCCAAGGTTCAGGGAGGAATGGCTACACCTTC. Amino acids: CASSQGSGRNGYTF.

The genes are TRBV29-1 and TRBJ1-1; 7 nucleotides line up with TRBD1. From germline, CDR1 is SQVTM and CDR2 ANQGSEA. The CDR3 covers 13 residues. The junction had 4 bases not matched to a gene; V was cut back by 4 bases and J by 2 bases. The CDR3 loop reads CSVVAGGNTEAFF. In DNA form, the CDR3 reads TGCAGCGTTGTGGCAGGGGGAAACACTGAAGCTTTCTTT.

The chain has TRBV7-2 and TRBJ2-5; 10 bases map to TRBD2. Germline values: CDR1 SGHTA, CDR2 FQGNSA. V trimming: 6 bases; J trimming: 3 bases; junction bases outside the gene matches: 7. The CDR3 consists of 15 residues. CDR3 in amino acids: CASRWTSGRKETQYF. The CDR3 DNA follows: TGTGCCAGCAGATGGACTAGCGGAAGAAAAGAGACCCAGTACTTC.

The V gene is TRBV20-1, the J gene TRBJ2-1, with 10 bases matching TRBD2. This CDR3 comprises 16 residues. The junction had 8 bases not matched to a gene; V was cut back by 1 base and J by 5 bases. Per the germline V gene, CDR1 is DFQATT and CDR2 is SNEGSKA (reference sequence). CDR3 DNA: TGCAGTGCTAGAGCGAGGTTAGCGGGGGGTCACAATGAGCAGTTCTTC. Protein product: CSARARLAGGHNEQFF.

This clonotype appeared a few times. The chain links TRBV11-2 to TRBJ2-5, with 10 bases identical to TRBD2. CDR3 length: 15 amino acids. The trim removed 3 bases at V and 11 bases at J, leaving 12 bases unmatched. CDR1 and CDR2 from the germline V gene are SGHAT and FQNNGV. CDR3 coding DNA: TGTGCCAGCAGCTTCTCAGCGGGAGGGTGGGATGAGCAGTACTTC. Its protein product is CASSFSAGGWDEQYF.

This clonotype has only one observation. A single base separates this from a much larger clone, so it may be a read error. The chain is built from TRBV6-5 and TRBJ2-3, with a possible D match to TRBD1 (5 bases). The CDR3 loop spans 16 amino acids. V was clipped by 11 bases and J by 2 bases, with 23 bases between them. Germline CDR1 MNHEY, CDR2 SVGAGI. The CDR3 region has the DNA TGTGCCGTGCAGGGCCGAGCAGCATGGGACACAGATACGCAGTATTTT. It encodes CAVQGRAAWDTDTQYF.

This chain links TRBV7-2 with TRBJ1-1; D is perhaps TRBD1 (5 bases). From germline, CDR1 is SGHTA and CDR2 FQGNSA. This CDR3 spans 17 amino acids. The germline V and J ends were trimmed by 5 bases and 0 bases, with 19 bases remaining between them. The DNA for the CDR3 is TGTGCCAGCAGCCTGTGGGGGGAGAAAGGTTTGAACACTGAAGCTTTCTTT. This encodes CASSLWGEKGLNTEAFF.

This sequence joins TRBV11-2 and TRBJ2-3; D remains unclear. Trimming took off 2 bases at V and 6 bases at J, with 6 bases between the two ends. Germline assignment: CDR1 SGHAT and CDR2 FQNNGV. CDR3 size: 12 residues. The CDR3 region is CASSLFLDTQYF. As DNA, the CDR3 is TGTGCCAGCAGCTTATTTTTGGATACGCAGTATTTT.

The chain joins TRBV20-1 to TRBJ2-3; 7 bases agree with TRBD1. Germline V gene lookup returns CDR1 DFQATT and CDR2 SNEGSKA (reference sequence). V gave up 4 bases and J gave up 0 bases; unmatched junction bases: 4. The CDR3 is 14 residues long. CDR3 in DNA: TGCAGTGCTATCAAGGGGGCCAGCACAGATACGCAGTATTTT. Amino acids: CSAIKGASTDTQYF.